This T cell receptor (beta chain) was obtained from a study of blood T cell repertoires in COVID-19. Study-wide context: Samples of COVID-19 (acute and convalescent) were obtained from the United States, Italy and Spain. PBMCs, B-cell-depleted T cells, or T cells were the source of the cDNA or gDNA that made up the material.

Source study methods: It was from reference gene primer amplification that nucleated cell counts were estimated. Repertoires were generated with immunoSEQ multiplex PCR, while TCRdb's copy carries only in-frame clones and drops some. V and J calls and clone size are given by that table; D and trimming were obtained from the DNA. The sample includes some 130,000 clones, 70% to 85% seen only once; the top ten take approximately 4%. Trimming took 4 bases from V and 3 from J; bases not matched to a gene: 6. The CDR3 consists of 16 residues. Per the germline V gene, CDR1 is PRHDT and CDR2 is FYEKMQ (reference sequence).

This TCR derives from a man between 60 and 70 years old with acute or convalescent COVID-19. The material sequenced was peripheral blood. This chain joins TRBV13 and TRBJ2-3, with 11 bases that match TRBD2. CDR3 region: CASSSLAGEATDTQYF. For the CDR3, the DNA is TGTGCCAGCAGCTCACTAGCGGGAGAGGCGACAGATACGCAGTATTTT. Filled out from reference TRBV13 and TRBJ2-3, the complete variable domain reads AAGVIQSPRHLIKEKRETATLKCYPIPRHDTVYWYQQGPGQDPQFLISFYEKMQSDKGSIPDRFSAQQFSDYHSELNMSSLELGDSALYFCASSSLAGEATDTQYFGPGTRLTVL.